This T cell receptor (beta chain) was sequenced during a study of T cell responses to AZD1222 COVID-19 vaccine. Looked up from germline, CDR1 is MNHEY and CDR2 is SMNVEV (reference sequence). V was clipped by 3 bases and J by 13 bases, with 16 bases between them. The CDR3 runs to 13 residues. The data were produced by immunoSEQ multiplex PCR, yet TCRdb's version contains in-frame clones alone and is incomplete. Among some 95,000 clones, around 92% were seen once, and the ten largest hold roughly 2.8%. This clone has only one observation. The rearrangement joins TRBV27 to TRBJ2-1; no clear D gene. This TCR derives from an adult in good health. The sequences come from peripheral blood, collected on day 0 of MenACWY control vaccination. CDR3: CASSLGLAGPQFF. DNA for the CDR3: TGTGCCAGCAGTTTGGGTCTTGCTGGGCCCCAGTTCTTC.